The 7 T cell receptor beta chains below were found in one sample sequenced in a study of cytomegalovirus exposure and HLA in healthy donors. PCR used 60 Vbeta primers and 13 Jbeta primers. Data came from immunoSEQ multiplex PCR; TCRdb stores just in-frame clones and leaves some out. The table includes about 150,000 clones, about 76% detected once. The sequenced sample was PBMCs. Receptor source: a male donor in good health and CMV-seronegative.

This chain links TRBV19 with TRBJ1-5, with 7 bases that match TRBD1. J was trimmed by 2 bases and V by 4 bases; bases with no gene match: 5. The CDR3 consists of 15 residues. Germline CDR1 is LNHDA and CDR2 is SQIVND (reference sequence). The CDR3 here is CASSTTGVGNQPQHF. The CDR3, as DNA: TGTGCCAGTAGTACCACAGGGGTTGGCAATCAGCCCCAGCATTTT.

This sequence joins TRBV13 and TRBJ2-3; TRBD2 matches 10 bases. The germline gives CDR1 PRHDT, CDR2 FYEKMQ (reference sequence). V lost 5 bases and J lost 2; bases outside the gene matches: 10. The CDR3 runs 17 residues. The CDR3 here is CASSPRGSGGFTDTQYF. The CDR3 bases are TGTGCCAGCAGCCCACGCGGTAGCGGGGGGTTCACAGATACGCAGTATTTT.

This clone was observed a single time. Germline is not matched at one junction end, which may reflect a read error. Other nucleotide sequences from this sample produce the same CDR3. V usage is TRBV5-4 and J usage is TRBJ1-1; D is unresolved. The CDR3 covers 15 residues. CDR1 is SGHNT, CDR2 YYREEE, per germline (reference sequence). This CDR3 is CASSLLVPAGTEAFF. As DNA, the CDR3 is TGCGCCAGCAGCTTGTTGGTGCCGGCGGGCACTGAAGCTTTCTTT.

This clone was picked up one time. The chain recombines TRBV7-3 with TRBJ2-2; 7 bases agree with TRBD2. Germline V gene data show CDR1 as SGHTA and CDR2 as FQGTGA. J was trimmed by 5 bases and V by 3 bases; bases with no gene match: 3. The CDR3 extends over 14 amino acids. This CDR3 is CASSLGGSTGELFF. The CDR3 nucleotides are TGTGCCAGCAGCTTGGGAGGGAGTACCGGGGAGCTGTTTTTT.

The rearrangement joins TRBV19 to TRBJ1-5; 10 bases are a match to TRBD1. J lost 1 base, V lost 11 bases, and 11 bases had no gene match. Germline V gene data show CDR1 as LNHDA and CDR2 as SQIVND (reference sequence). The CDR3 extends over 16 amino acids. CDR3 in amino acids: CASTRDRGRSNQPQHF. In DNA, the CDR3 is TGTGCCTCGACCCGGGACAGGGGTAGGAGCAATCAGCCCCAGCATTTT.

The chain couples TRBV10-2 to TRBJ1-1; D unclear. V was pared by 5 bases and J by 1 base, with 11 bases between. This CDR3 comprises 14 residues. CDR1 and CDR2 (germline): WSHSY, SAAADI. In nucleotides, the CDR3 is TGCGCCAGCAGTCCGGGATTTGGGAACACTGAAGCTTTCTTT. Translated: CASSPGFGNTEAFF.

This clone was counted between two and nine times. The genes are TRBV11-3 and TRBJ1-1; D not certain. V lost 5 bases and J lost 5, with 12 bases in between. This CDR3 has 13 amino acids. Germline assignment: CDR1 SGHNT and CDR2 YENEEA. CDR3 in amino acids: CASSPREGTEAFF. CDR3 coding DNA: TGTGCCAGCAGCCCGAGAGAGGGTACTGAAGCTTTCTTT.